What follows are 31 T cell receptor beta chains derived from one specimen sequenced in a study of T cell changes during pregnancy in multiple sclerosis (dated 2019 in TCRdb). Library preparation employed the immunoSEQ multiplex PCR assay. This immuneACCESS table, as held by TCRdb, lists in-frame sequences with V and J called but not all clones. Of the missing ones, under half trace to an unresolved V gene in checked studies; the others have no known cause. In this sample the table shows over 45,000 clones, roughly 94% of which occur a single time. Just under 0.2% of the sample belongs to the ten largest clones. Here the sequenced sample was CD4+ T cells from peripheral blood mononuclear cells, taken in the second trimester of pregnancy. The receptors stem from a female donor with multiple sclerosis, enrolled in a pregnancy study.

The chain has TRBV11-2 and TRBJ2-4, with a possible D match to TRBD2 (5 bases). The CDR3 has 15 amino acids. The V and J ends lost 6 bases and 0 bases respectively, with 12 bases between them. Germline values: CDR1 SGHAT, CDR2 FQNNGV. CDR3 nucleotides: TGTGCCAGCAGTCCGCTAGCTCTAGCCAAAAACATTCAGTACTTC. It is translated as CASSPLALAKNIQYF.

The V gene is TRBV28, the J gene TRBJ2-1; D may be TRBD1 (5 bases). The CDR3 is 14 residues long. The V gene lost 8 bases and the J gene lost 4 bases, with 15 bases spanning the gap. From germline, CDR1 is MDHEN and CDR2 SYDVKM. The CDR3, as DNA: TGTGCCAGCTATGGGGCCAGACAATACAATGAGCAGTTCTTC. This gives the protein CASYGARQYNEQFF.

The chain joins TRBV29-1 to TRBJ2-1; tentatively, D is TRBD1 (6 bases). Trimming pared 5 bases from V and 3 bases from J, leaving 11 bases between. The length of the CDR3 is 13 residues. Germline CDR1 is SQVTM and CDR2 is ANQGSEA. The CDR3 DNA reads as TGCAGCGTTCAACAGGGAAACTACAATGAGCAGTTCTTC. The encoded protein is CSVQQGNYNEQFF.

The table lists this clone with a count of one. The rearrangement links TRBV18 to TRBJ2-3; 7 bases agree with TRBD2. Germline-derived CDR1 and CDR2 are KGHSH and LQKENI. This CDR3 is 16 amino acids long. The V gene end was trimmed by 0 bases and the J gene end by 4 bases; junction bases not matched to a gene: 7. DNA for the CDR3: TGTGCCAGCTCACCACCGTCGCGGGGAGGGCCAGATACGCAGTATTTT. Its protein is CASSPPSRGGPDTQYF. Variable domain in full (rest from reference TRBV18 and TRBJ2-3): NAGVMQNPRHLVRRRGQEARLRCSPMKGHSHVYWYRQLPEEGLKFMVYLQKENIIDESGMPKERFSAEFPKEGPSILRIQQVVRGDSAAYFCASSPPSRGGPDTQYFGPGTRLTVL.

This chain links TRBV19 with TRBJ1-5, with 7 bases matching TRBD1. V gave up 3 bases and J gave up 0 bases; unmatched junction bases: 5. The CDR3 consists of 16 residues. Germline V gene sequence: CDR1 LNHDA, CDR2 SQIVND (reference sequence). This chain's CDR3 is CASSIWGQRSNQPQHF. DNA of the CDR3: TGTGCCAGTAGTATTTGGGGACAGCGTAGCAATCAGCCCCAGCATTTT.

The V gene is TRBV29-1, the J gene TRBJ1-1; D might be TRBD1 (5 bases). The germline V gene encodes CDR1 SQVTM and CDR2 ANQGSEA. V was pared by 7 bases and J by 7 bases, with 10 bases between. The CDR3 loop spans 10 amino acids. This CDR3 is CSGRDGEAFF. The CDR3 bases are TGCAGCGGGCGGGACGGTGAAGCTTTCTTT.

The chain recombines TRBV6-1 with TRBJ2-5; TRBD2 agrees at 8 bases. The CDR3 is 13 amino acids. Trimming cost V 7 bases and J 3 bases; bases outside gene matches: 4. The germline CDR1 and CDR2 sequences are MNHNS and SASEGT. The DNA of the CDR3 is TGTGCCAGCATTCCGGGAGGGAAAGAGACCCAGTACTTC. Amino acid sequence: CASIPGGKETQYF.

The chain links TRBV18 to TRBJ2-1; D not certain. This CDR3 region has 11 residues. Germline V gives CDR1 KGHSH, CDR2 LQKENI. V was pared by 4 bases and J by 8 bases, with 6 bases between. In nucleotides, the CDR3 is TGTGCCAGCTCACTATCGGATGAGCAGTTCTTC. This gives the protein CASSLSDEQFF.

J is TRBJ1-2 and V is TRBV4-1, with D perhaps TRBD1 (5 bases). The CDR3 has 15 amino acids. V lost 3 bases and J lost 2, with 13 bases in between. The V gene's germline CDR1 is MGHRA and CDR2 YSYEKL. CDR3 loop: CASSHPDRPNYGYTF. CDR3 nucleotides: TGCGCCAGCAGCCACCCCGACAGACCCAACTATGGCTACACCTTC.

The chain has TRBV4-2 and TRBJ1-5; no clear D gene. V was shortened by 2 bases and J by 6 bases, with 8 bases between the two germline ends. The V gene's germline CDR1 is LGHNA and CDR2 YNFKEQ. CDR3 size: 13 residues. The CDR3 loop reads CASSQSKSQPQHF. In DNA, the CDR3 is TGTGCCAGCAGCCAATCCAAATCTCAGCCCCAGCATTTT.

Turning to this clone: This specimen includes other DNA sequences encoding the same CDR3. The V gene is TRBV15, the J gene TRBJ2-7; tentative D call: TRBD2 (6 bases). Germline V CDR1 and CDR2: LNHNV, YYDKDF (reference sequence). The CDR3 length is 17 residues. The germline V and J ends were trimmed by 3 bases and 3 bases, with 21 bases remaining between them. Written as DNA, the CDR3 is TGTGCCACCAGCAGGGGGACTCCGGGACCGCCGAGCTACGAGCAGTACTTC. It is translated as CATSRGTPGPPSYEQYF.

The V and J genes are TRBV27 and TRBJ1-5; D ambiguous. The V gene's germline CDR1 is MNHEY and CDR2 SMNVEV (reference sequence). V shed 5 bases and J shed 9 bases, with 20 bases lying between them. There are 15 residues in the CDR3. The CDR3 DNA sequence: TGTGCCAGCAGTCCACTATTAAGTCCCGCCGGGCCCCAGCATTTT. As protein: CASSPLLSPAGPQHF.

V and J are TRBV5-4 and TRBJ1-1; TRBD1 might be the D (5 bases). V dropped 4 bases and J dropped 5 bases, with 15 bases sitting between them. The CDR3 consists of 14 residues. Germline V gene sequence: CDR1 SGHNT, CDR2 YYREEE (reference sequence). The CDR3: CASSLDFGGTEAFF. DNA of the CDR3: TGTGCCAGCAGCCTAGATTTCGGGGGGACTGAAGCTTTCTTT.

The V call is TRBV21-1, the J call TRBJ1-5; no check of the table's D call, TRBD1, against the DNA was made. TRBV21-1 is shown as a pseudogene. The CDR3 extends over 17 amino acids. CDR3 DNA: TGTGCCAGCAGCTCAAAGCGACAGGGGGGCGGATTTCGACCCCAGCATTTT. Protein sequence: CASSSKRQGGGFRPQHF.

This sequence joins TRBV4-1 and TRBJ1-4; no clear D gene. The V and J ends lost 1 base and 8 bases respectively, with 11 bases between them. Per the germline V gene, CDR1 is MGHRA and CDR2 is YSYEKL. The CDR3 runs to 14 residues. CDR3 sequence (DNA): TGCGCCAGCAGCCAAGTTGGTGGGCTCGAAAAACTGTTTTTT. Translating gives CASSQVGGLEKLFF.

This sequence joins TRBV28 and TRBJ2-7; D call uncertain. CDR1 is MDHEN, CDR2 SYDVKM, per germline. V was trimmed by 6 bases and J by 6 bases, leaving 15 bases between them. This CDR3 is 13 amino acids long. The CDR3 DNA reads TGTGCCAGCAGCCCACCTGACATCGGCGAGCAGTACTTC. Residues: CASSPPDIGEQYF.

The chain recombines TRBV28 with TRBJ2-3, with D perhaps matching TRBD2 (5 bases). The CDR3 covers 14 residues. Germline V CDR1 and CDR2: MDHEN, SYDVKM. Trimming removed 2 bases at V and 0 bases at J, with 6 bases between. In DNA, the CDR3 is TGTGCCAGCAGTTTACCGGGAAGCACAGATACGCAGTATTTT. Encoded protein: CASSLPGSTDTQYF.

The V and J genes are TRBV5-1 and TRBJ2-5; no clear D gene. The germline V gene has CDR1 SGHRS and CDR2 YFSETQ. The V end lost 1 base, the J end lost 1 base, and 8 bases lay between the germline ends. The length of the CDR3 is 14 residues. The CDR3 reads CASSLSGSQETQYF. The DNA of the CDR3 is TGCGCCAGCAGCTTGAGTGGCAGCCAAGAGACCCAGTACTTC.

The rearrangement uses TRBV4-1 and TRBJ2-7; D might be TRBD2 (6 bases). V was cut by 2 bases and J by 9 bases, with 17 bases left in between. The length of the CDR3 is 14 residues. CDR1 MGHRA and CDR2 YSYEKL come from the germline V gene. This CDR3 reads CASSQPGRGKGQYF. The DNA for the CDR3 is TGCGCCAGCAGCCAACCAGGACGGGGGAAGGGGCAGTACTTC.

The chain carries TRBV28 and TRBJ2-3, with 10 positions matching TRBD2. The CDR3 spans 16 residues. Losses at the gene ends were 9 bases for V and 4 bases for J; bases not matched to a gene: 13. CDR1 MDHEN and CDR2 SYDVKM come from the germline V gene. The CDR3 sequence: CASKRVLAGSADTQYF. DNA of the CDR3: TGTGCCAGTAAGCGGGTACTAGCGGGATCGGCAGATACGCAGTATTTT. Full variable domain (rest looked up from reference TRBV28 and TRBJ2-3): DVKVTQSSRYLVKRTGEKVFLECVQDMDHENMFWYRQDPGLGLRLIYFSYDVKMKEKGDIPEGYSVSREKKERFSLILESASTNQTSMYLCASKRVLAGSADTQYFGPGTRLTVL.

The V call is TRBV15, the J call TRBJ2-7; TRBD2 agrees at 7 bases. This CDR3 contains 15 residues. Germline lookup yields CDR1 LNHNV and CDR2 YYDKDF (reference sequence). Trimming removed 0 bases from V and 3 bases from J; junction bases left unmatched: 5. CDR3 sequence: CATSRDDGRVYEQYF. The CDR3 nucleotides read TGTGCCACCAGCAGAGATGATGGGAGGGTCTACGAGCAGTACTTC.

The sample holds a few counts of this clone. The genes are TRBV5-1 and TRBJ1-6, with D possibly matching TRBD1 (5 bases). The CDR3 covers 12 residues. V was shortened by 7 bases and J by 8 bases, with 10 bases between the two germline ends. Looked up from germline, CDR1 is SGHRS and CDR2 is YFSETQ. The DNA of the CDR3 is TGCGCCAGCCCGGGGGGGGATTCACCCCTCCACTTT. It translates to CASPGGDSPLHF.

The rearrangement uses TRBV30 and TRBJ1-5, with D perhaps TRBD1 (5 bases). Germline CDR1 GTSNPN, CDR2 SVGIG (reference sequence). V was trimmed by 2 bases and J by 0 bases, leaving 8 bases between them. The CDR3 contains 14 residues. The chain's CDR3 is CAWSRQRSNQPQHF. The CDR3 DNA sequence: TGTGCCTGGAGTCGACAGCGTAGCAATCAGCCCCAGCATTTT.

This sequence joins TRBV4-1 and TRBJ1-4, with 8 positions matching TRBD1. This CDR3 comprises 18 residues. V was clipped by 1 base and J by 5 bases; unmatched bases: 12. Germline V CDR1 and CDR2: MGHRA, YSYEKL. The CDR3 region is CASSQGTGKIKANEKLFF. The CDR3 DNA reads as TGCGCCAGCAGCCAAGGGACAGGGAAAATTAAAGCCAATGAAAAACTGTTTTTT.

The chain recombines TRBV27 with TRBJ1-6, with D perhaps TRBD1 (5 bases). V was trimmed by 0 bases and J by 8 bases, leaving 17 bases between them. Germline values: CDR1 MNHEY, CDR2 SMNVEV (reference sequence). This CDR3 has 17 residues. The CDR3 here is CASSLSGTPNRYSPLHF. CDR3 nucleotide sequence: TGTGCCAGCAGTTTATCTGGGACTCCCAATCGGTATTCACCCCTCCACTTT.

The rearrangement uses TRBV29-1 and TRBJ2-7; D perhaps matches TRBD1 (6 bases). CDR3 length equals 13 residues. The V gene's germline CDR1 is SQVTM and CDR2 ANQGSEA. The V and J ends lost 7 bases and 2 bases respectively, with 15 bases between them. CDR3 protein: CSAGGRATYEQYF. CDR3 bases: TGCAGCGCTGGGGGCAGGGCTACCTACGAGCAGTACTTC.

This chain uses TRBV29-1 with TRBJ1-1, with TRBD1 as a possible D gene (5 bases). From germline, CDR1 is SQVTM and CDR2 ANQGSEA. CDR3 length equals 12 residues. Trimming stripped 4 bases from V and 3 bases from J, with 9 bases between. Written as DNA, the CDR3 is TGCAGCGTTGGAGCGGGGGACACTGAAGCTTTCTTT. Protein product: CSVGAGDTEAFF.

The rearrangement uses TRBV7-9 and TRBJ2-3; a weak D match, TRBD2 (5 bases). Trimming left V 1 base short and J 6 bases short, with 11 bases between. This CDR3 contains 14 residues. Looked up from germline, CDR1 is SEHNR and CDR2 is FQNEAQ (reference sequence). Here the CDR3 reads CASSLGLAWDTQYF. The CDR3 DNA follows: TGTGCCAGCAGCTTAGGTCTAGCATGGGATACGCAGTATTTT.

The DNA for the CDR3 is TGTGCCAGCAGTCAGTACAGGGAGACTGAAGCTTTCTTT. This encodes CASSQYRETEAFF. The chain uses TRBV27 and TRBJ1-1; D may be TRBD1 (6 bases). Trimming took 5 bases from V and 5 from J, leaving 12 bases between them. CDR1 MNHEY and CDR2 SMNVEV come from the germline V gene (reference sequence). The CDR3 extends over 13 amino acids.

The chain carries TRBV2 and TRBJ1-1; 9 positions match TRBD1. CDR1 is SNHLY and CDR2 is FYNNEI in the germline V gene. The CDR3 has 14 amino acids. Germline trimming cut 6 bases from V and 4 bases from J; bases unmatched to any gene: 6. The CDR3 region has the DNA TGTGCCAGCAGGGGCGGGACAGGGTCCACTGAAGCTTTCTTT. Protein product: CASRGGTGSTEAFF.

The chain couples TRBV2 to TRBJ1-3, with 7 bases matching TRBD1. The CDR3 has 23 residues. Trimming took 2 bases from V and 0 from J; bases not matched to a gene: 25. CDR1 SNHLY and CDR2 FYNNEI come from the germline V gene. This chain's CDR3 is CASSESRDSNISELRSSGNTIYF. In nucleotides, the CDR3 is TGTGCCAGCAGTGAATCTCGGGACAGCAACATATCCGAGCTTCGTAGCTCTGGAAACACCATATATTTT.